A single sample gave rise to the 12 T cell receptor beta chains below, sequenced in a study of regulatory T cells in long-lasting Graves disease (dated by TCRdb to about 2021). The library was made by multiplex PCR. The sample was run on an Illumina HiSeq 4000. To build TCR beta libraries, CDR3 regions were amplified by Arm-PCR using iRepertoire HTBI primers. TCRdb trimmed the raw reads at Q25, called clones with MiXCR and kept productive beta chains. When rows share a CDR3 protein, they turn into one entry using the most common DNA and genes. Present in this sample are 500,000 to 700,000 distinct CDR3 sequences, about 30% of which were seen just once. Roughly 46% of the sample is in the top ten clones. The sample's time point label is to be understood as: persistent/refractory GD, antithyroid drugs over 5 years with positive TRAb. For both TCR sequencing and RNA sequencing, RNA was extracted from PBMCs using TRIzol.

The sequencing here drew on peripheral blood mononuclear cells (PBMCs), taken when the disease was refractory, from a patient treated with antithyroid drugs. The receptors were gathered from a female donor with Graves disease.

Only a few counts were recorded for this clonotype. The CDR3 nucleotides are TGCGCCAGCAGCCAATTAGCGGGCCCGACCACAGATACGCAGTATTTT. Translation: CASSQLAGPTTDTQYF. The rearrangement uses TRBV5-1 and TRBJ2-3; 7 positions match TRBD2. The germline CDR1 and CDR2 sequences are SGHRS and YFSETQ. The J segment lost 2 bases and the V segment lost 4 bases, leaving 10 bases of the junction unmatched. The CDR3 contains 16 residues.

The chain employs TRBV15 and TRBJ1-5; 8 positions agree with TRBD1. Trimming at V came to 3 bases and at J to 7 bases, leaving 23 bases not matched to a gene. From germline, CDR1 is LNHNV and CDR2 YYDKDF (reference sequence). The CDR3 runs 20 residues. The CDR3 nucleotides read TGTGCCACCAGCAGCGCCCTCAACCGGGACAGGAGGGGAATGAGGCAGCCCCAGCATTTT. This codes for CATSSALNRDRRGMRQPQHF.

This clonotype was observed at least ten times. This chain connects TRBV2 to TRBJ1-5; unclear D gene. The germline V gene has CDR1 SNHLY and CDR2 FYNNEI. This CDR3 is 12 amino acids long. Deletions cut 8 bases from V and 3 bases from J, with 8 bases between. CDR3 nucleotides: TGTGCCAGCGGAACCTCCAATCAGCCCCAGCATTTT. Translating it yields CASGTSNQPQHF.

This chain connects TRBV19 to TRBJ1-1; 7 bases map to TRBD1. V dropped 5 bases and J dropped 3; count of bases not matched to a gene: 9. The germline V gene has CDR1 LNHDA and CDR2 SQIVND (reference sequence). The CDR3 runs to 15 residues. The CDR3 is CASSDREQGYTEAFF. The CDR3 DNA reads as TGTGCCAGTAGTGACCGGGAACAGGGGTACACTGAAGCTTTCTTT.

CDR3 DNA: TGTGCCATCAGGCCCGACTCCGGGACAGGGTACGGCTACACCTTC. Translation gives CAIRPDSGTGYGYTF. The chain has TRBV10-3 and TRBJ1-2; 9 nucleotides align to TRBD1. J was trimmed by 8 bases and V by 6 bases; bases with no gene match: 13. The CDR3 is 15 amino acids. The germline CDR1 and CDR2 sequences are ENHRY and SYGVKD.

J is TRBJ1-1 and V is TRBV6-5, with 7 bases aligning to TRBD1. From germline, CDR1 is MNHEY and CDR2 SVGAGI. Germline trimming cut 0 bases from V and 13 bases from J; bases unmatched to any gene: 5. The CDR3 is made up of 12 amino acids. The CDR3: CASSYSGGGGFF. Written as DNA, the CDR3 is TGTGCCAGCAGTTACTCGGGAGGGGGCGGTTTCTTT.

The V and J genes are TRBV5-1 and TRBJ2-7; D is unclear. In germline, CDR1 is SGHRS, CDR2 YFSETQ. The CDR3 has 13 amino acids. Trimming took off 0 bases at V and 8 bases at J, with 12 bases between the two ends. DNA of the CDR3: TGCGCCAGCAGCTTGGCGAACCAGCACCAGCAGTACTTC. This sequence encodes CASSLANQHQQYF.

In its sample, this clonotype was seen many times. The J gene is TRBJ1-4, the V gene TRBV2; TRBD1 matches 8 bases. Looked up from germline, CDR1 is SNHLY and CDR2 is FYNNEI. This CDR3 is 13 amino acids long. V was pared by 8 bases and J by 8 bases, with 7 bases of the junction left unmatched. Here the CDR3 DNA reads TGTGCCAGCCTTCAGGGGGCGGTGGAAAAACTGTTTTTT. The encoded protein is CASLQGAVEKLFF.

V and J are TRBV28 and TRBJ1-1, with a possible D match to TRBD1 (6 bases). In germline, CDR1 is MDHEN, CDR2 SYDVKM. Trimming stripped 1 base from V and 6 bases from J, with 12 bases between. The CDR3 extends over 14 amino acids. The CDR3 is CASSLFRGDAEAFF. CDR3 nucleotides: TGTGCCAGCAGTTTATTCAGGGGTGACGCTGAAGCTTTCTTT.

A few counts support this clonotype. The CDR3 reads CASSLDSGGLTGELFF. CDR3 sequence (DNA): TGTGCCAGCAGCTTAGATAGCGGGGGGTTAACCGGGGAGCTGTTTTTT. This chain uses TRBV7-2 with TRBJ2-2; 10 bases map to TRBD2. Germline V gene data show CDR1 as SGHTA and CDR2 as FQGNSA. This CDR3 region has 16 residues. The V and J ends lost 1 base and 5 bases, in that order; junction bases with no gene match: 4.

The sample holds a few counts of this clonotype. The rearrangement uses TRBV7-2 and TRBJ2-7; the match to TRBD2 covers 9 bases. This CDR3 spans 17 amino acids. Germline trimming cut 1 base from V and 0 bases from J; bases unmatched to any gene: 7. In germline, CDR1 is SGHTA, CDR2 FQGNSA. In nucleotides, the CDR3 is TGTGCCAGCAGCTTAGGGCTAGCGGGACCCTACTCCTACGAGCAGTACTTC. It translates to CASSLGLAGPYSYEQYF.

The chain has TRBV5-1 and TRBJ1-1, with 10 bases matching TRBD1. The ends lost 1 base at V and 1 base at J; junction bases unmatched: 13. The CDR3 length is 19 residues. Germline assignment: CDR1 SGHRS and CDR2 YFSETQ. In nucleotides, the CDR3 is TGCGCCAGCAGCTTGAAGGGGGACAGGGGCCTAGCGGCGAACACTGAAGCTTTCTTT. The encoded protein is CASSLKGDRGLAANTEAFF. Using reference TRBV5-1 and TRBJ1-1 for the parts outside the CDR3, the full variable domain is KAGVTQTPRYLIKTRGQQVTLSCSPISGHRSVSWYQQTPGQGLQFLFEYFSETQRNKGNFPGRFSGRQFSNSRSEMNVSTLELGDSALYLCASSLKGDRGLAANTEAFFGQGTRLTVV.